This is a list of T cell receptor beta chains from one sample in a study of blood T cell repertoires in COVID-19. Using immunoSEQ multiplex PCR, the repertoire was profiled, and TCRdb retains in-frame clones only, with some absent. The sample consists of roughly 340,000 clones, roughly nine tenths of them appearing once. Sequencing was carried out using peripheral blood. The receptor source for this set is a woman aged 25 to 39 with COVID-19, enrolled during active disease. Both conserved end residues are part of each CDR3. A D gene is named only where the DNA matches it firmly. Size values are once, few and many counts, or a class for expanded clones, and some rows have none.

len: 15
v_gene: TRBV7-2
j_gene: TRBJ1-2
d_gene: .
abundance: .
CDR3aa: CASSLAHTTGAGYTF
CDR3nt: TGTGCCAGCAGCTTAGCCCATACGACCGGAGCTGGCTACACCTTC

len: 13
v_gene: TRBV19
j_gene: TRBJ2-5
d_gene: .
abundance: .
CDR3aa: CASSTPRRETQYF
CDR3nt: TGTGCCAGTAGTACCCCCCGTCGGGAGACCCAGTACTTC

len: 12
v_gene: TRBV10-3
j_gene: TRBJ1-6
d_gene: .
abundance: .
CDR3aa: CAIGPGDSPLHF
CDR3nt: TGTGCCATCGGGCCAGGGGATTCACCCCTCCACTTT

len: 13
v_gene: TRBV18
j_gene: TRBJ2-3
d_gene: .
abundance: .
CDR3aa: CATGGLSTDTQYF
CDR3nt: TGTGCGACCGGAGGACTTAGCACAGATACGCAGTATTTT

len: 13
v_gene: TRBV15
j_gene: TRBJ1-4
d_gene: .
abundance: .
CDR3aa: CATSPQGREKLFF
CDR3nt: TGTGCCACCAGCCCGCAGGGTCGTGAAAAACTGTTTTTT

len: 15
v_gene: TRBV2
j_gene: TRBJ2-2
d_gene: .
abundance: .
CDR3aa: CASSEYSGETGELFF
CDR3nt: TGTGCCAGCAGTGAATACAGCGGAGAAACCGGGGAGCTGTTTTTT

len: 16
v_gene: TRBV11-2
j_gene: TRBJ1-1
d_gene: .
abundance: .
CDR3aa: CASSFPYGQSPPEAFF
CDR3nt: TGTGCCAGCAGCTTCCCCTATGGACAGAGTCCGCCTGAAGCTTTCTTT

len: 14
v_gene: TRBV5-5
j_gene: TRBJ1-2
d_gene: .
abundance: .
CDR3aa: CASRGTGTNYGYTF
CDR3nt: TGTGCCAGCAGGGGAACAGGGACTAACTATGGCTACACCTTC

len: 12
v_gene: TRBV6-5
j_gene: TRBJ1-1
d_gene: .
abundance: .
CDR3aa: CAKTTVNTEAFF
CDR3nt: TGTGCCAAGACGACAGTGAACACTGAAGCTTTCTTT

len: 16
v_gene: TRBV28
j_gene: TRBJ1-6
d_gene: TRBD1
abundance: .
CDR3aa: CGVGATPGRGRSPLHF
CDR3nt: TGTGGAGTCGGGGCCACCCCCGGCAGGGGGCGTTCACCCCTCCACTTT

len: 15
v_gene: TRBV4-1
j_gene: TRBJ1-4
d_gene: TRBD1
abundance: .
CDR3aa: CASSRDRGPGEKLFF
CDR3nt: TGCGCCAGCAGCCGAGACAGGGGGCCGGGTGAAAAACTGTTTTTT

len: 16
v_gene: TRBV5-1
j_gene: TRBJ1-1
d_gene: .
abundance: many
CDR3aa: CASSPREAVANTEAFF
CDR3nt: TGCGCCAGCAGCCCGCGGGAGGCGGTGGCGAACACTGAAGCTTTCTTT

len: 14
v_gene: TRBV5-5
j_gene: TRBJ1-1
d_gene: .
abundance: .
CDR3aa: CASSFTGTYTEAFF
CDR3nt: TGTGCCAGCAGCTTCACAGGGACCTACACTGAAGCTTTCTTT

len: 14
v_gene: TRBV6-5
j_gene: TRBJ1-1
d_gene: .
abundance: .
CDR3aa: CASSSVTGYTEAFF
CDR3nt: TGTGCCAGCAGTTCCGTAACAGGGTACACTGAAGCTTTCTTT

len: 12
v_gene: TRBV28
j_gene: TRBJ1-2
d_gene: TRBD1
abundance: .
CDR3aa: CASGQGTYGYTF
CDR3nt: TGTGCCAGCGGACAGGGGACCTATGGCTACACCTTC

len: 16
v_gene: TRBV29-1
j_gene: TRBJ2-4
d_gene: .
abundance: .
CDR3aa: CSVEDLSDTGKNIQYF
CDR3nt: TGCAGCGTTGAAGATCTTTCGGATACAGGGAAAAACATTCAGTACTTC

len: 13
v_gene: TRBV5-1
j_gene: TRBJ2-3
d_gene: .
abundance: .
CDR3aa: CASSLVRSSTQYF
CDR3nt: TGCGCCAGCAGCTTGGTACGGTCTAGTACGCAGTATTTT

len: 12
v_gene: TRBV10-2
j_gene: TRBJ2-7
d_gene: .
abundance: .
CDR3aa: CASSESSVEQYF
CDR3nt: TGCGCCAGCAGTGAGTCGTCGGTCGAGCAGTACTTC

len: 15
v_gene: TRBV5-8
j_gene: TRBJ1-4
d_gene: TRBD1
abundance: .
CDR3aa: CASSFYRGRGEKLFF
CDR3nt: TGTGCCAGCAGCTTCTACAGGGGGCGAGGCGAAAAACTGTTTTTT

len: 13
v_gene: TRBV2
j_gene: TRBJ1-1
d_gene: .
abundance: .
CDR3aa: CASSVTMNTEAFF
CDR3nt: TGTGCCAGCAGTGTTACAATGAACACTGAAGCTTTCTTT

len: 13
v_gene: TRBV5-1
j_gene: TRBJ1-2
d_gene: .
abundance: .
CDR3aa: CASTLQGGYGYTF
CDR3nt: TGCGCCAGCACTCTTCAGGGAGGATATGGCTACACCTTC

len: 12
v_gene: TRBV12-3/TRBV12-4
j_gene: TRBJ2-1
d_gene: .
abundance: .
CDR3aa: CASSLGSNEQFF
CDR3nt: TGTGCCAGCAGTTTAGGTTCGAATGAGCAGTTCTTC

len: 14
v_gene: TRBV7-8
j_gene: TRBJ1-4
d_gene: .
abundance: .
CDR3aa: CASSLVLGNEKLFF
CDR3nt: TGTGCCAGCAGCTTAGTACTCGGGAATGAAAAACTGTTTTTT

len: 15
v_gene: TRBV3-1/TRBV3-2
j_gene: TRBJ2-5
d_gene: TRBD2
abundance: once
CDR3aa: CASSQDTSGAQTQYF
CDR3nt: TGTGCCAGCAGCCAGGACACTAGCGGGGCTCAGACCCAGTACTTC

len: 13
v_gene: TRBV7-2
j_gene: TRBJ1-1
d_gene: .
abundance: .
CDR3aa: CASSPRAQGEAFF
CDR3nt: TGTGCCAGCAGCCCTAGGGCGCAGGGTGAAGCTTTCTTT

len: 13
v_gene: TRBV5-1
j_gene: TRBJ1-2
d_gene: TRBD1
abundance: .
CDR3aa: CASSLDREYGYTF
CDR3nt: TGCGCCAGCAGCTTAGACAGGGAGTATGGCTACACCTTC

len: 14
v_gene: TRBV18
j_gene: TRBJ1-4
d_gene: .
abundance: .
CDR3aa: CASSPVVTGEKLFF
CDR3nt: TGTGCCAGCTCACCAGTGGTGACGGGGGAAAAACTGTTTTTT

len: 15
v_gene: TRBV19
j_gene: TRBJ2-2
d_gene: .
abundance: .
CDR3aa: CASSISGSNTGELFF
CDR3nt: TGTGCCAGTAGTATATCGGGGTCGAACACCGGGGAGCTGTTTTTT

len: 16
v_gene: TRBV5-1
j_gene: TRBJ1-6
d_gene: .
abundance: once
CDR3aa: CASSPKYGGGDSPLHF
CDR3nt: TGCGCCAGCAGCCCGAAGTACGGGGGGGGAGATTCACCCCTCCACTTT

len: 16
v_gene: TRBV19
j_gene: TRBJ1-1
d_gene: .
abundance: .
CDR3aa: CASLGRGGLGNTEAFF
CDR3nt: TGTGCCAGTTTGGGACGGGGGGGGTTAGGGAACACTGAAGCTTTCTTT

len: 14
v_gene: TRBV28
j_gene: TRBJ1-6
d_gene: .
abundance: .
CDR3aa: CASSPTGKGSPLHF
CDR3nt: TGTGCCAGCAGCCCAACAGGGAAGGGGTCACCCCTCCACTTT

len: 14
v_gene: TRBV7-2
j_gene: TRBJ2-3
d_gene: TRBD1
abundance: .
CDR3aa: CASSMGQGGDTQYF
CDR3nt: TGTGCCAGCAGCATGGGACAGGGGGGAGATACGCAGTATTTT

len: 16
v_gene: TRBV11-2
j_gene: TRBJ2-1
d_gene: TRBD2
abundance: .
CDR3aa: CASSSSSGGGAGEQFF
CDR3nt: TGTGCCAGCAGCTCCTCCAGTGGCGGGGGGGCCGGTGAGCAGTTCTTC

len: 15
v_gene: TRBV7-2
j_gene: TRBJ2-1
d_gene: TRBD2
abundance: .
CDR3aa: CASSFRSGEYNEQFF
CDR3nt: TGTGCCAGCAGCTTTCGTAGCGGGGAGTACAATGAGCAGTTCTTC

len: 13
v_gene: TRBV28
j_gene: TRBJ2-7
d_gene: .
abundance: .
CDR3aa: CASSFGKGDEQYF
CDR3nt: TGTGCCAGCAGTTTTGGTAAAGGGGACGAGCAGTACTTC

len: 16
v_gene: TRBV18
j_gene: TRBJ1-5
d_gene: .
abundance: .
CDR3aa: CASSPLGGGGVQPQHF
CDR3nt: TGTGCCAGCTCACCACTTGGGGGGGGAGGCGTTCAGCCCCAGCATTTT

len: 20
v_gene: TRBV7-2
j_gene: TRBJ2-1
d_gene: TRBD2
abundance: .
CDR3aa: CASSLALPGLAGGPYNEQFF
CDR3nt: TGTGCCAGCAGCTTAGCGTTACCGGGACTAGCGGGGGGGCCTTACAATGAGCAGTTCTTC

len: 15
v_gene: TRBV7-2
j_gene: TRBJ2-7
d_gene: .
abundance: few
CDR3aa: CASSRYGGSSYEQYF
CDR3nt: TGTGCCAGCAGCCGTTATGGCGGCAGCTCCTACGAGCAGTACTTC

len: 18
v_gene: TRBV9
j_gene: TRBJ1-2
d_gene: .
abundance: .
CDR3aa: CASSVAASSTGQGYGYTF
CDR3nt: TGTGCCAGCAGCGTAGCTGCTTCTTCTACAGGGCAAGGTTATGGCTACACCTTC

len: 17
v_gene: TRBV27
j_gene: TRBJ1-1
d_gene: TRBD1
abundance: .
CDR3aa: CASSIGHRGLMNTEAFF
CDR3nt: TGTGCCAGCAGCATTGGTCACAGGGGACTTATGAACACTGAAGCTTTCTTT

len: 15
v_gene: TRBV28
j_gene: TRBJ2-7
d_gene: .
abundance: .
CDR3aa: CASSTGSRLGYEQYF
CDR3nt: TGTGCCAGCAGTACAGGATCCCGATTAGGATACGAGCAGTACTTC

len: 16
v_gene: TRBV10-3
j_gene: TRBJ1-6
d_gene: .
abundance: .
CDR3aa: CAISEWGRGSYSPLHF
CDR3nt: TGTGCCATCAGTGAGTGGGGGCGCGGCAGTTATTCACCCCTCCACTTT